Following are 7 T cell receptor beta chains from one sample sequenced in a study of Ad26.COV2.S vaccination and SARS-CoV-2 variants. Sequencing was performed with immunoSEQ multiplex PCR; in TCRdb, only in-frame clones are kept and a portion is missing. This table has more than 300,000 clones, around nine tenths appearing once. This sample's treatment: about 20 received Ad26.COV2.S at low or high dose, single or two shots; about 5 received placebo; per-sample allocation not given. Specimens were obtained on day 63 following the first vaccine or placebo injection. Specimen: peripheral blood, collected in a trial of Ad26.COV2.S vaccine versus placebo. Receptors were obtained from a person aged 18 to 65 who received the Ad26.COV2.S COVID-19 vaccine or a placebo.

In its sample, this clone was seen once. This chain joins TRBV5-1 and TRBJ2-2, with D tentatively TRBD2 (6 bases). V lost 0 bases to trimming and J lost 0 bases, with 18 bases between them. The CDR3 is 19 amino acids. Germline CDR1 and CDR2: SGHRS and YFSETQ. The CDR3 region is CASSLAPGLNPSNTGELFF. CDR3 DNA sequence: TGCGCCAGCAGCTTGGCCCCGGGACTGAATCCTTCGAACACCGGGGAGCTGTTTTTT.

This clone was recorded only once. This sample also contains other DNA sequences that code for the same CDR3. J is TRBJ2-5 and V is TRBV29-1; TRBD2 might be the D (7 bases). The CDR3 loop spans 12 amino acids. V lost 3 bases and J 5 bases, leaving 10 bases between the germline ends. CDR1 and CDR2 (germline): SQVTM, ANQGSEA. The CDR3 coding sequence is TGCAGCGTTGACAGGGGAGGGGAGACCCAGTACTTC. It yields the protein CSVDRGGETQYF.

This rearrangement joins TRBV27 to TRBJ2-2, with a weak D call TRBD2 (5 bases). The CDR3 length is 12 residues. Germline values: CDR1 MNHEY, CDR2 SMNVEV (reference sequence). V was pared by 6 bases and J by 7 bases, with 9 bases between. This CDR3 is CASSLRGGELFF. As DNA, the CDR3 is TGTGCCAGCAGCCTCCGGGGCGGGGAGCTGTTTTTT.

For the CDR3, the DNA is TGTGCCAGCAGAGGGACAGGGACTGGAAACACCATATATTTT. Translation: CASRGTGTGNTIYF. The V gene is TRBV9, the J gene TRBJ1-3; 9 bases map to TRBD1. The CDR3 is 14 residues long. Germline lookup yields CDR1 SGDLS and CDR2 YYNGEE. Losses at the gene ends were 5 bases for V and 2 bases for J; bases not matched to a gene: 2.

This sequence joins TRBV5-1 and TRBJ2-2; 10 bases are shared with TRBD1. The CDR3 is 15 residues long. The J segment lost 8 bases and the V segment lost 4 bases, leaving 8 bases of the junction unmatched. Germline-derived CDR1 and CDR2 are SGHRS and YFSETQ. The CDR3 nucleotides read TGCGCCAGCAGCACGACGACAGGGGGCACGGGGGAGCTGTTTTTT. Protein: CASSTTTGGTGELFF.

The rearrangement uses TRBV7-2 and TRBJ2-5; 11 bases are shared with TRBD1. Trimming took 8 bases from V and 5 from J; bases not matched to a gene: 10. The CDR3 runs to 15 residues. Germline CDR1 reads SGHTA; CDR2 reads FQGNSA. In DNA form, the CDR3 reads TGTGCCAGCGGACAGGGGGCTGCTAACAGGGAGACCCAGTACTTC. This gives the protein CASGQGAANRETQYF.

This clone occurred many times. The chain couples TRBV18 to TRBJ1-4; 9 bases agree with TRBD1. Germline values: CDR1 KGHSH, CDR2 LQKENI. Trimming cost V 5 bases and J 7 bases; bases outside gene matches: 8. CDR3 length: 15 residues. DNA of the CDR3: TGTGCCAGCTCAGCCACAGGGGGCGAAATTGAAAAACTGTTTTTT. Amino acids: CASSATGGEIEKLFF. The full variable domain, rest sourced from reference TRBV18 and TRBJ1-4, is NAGVMQNPRHLVRRRGQEARLRCSPMKGHSHVYWYRQLPEEGLKFMVYLQKENIIDESGMPKERFSAEFPKEGPSILRIQQVVRGDSAAYFCASSATGGEIEKLFFGSGTQLSVL.